A selection of T cell receptor beta chains follows, all from one sample in a study of control samples from healthy donors and cancer patients. Only in-frame clones appear in the TCRdb table, and some are missing; sequencing was by immunoSEQ multiplex PCR. The sample contains about 50,000 clones, roughly 90% of which appear only once. What was sequenced was PBMCs. The receptors come from a man in his fifties or sixties with head and neck cancer. The CDR3 runs from the conserved cysteine through the conserved F or W. A D gene is named only where the DNA matches it firmly. Some rows have no size entry. The others give once, few or many, or a class for an expanded clone.

-,-,15,TRBV28,TRBJ2-1,TGTGCCAGTAAAAGGGGGGGGCCGTCCTACAATGAGCAGTTCTTC,CASKRGGPSYNEQFF
-,TRBD2,18,TRBV9,TRBJ2-3,TGTGCCAGCAGCGTAGACGATTGGGCGGGGGGGCCAACAGATACGCAGTATTTT,CASSVDDWAGGPTDTQYF
-,-,14,TRBV7-6,TRBJ2-3,TGTGCCAGCAGCTTGGGGGCCACAGGGGATACGCAGTATTTT,CASSLGATGDTQYF
-,-,12,TRBV9,TRBJ1-2,TGTGCCAGCAGCGCAGGACAGCTTGGCTACACCTTC,CASSAGQLGYTF
-,-,18,TRBV2,TRBJ1-6,TGTGCCAGCAGTGGCCCGGTAGGCCTTCAGGCCTATAATTCACCCCTCCACTTT,CASSGPVGLQAYNSPLHF
-,-,15,TRBV19,TRBJ1-2,TGTGCCAGTAGTACAGGGCCCGCAGCTTACTATGGCTACACCTTC,CASSTGPAAYYGYTF
-,TRBD2,18,TRBV4-1,TRBJ2-7,TGCGCCAGCAGCCAAACCTCCGGGACTAGCGGGAAGTCCTACGAGCAGTACTTC,CASSQTSGTSGKSYEQYF
-,-,15,TRBV28,TRBJ1-4,TGTGCCAGCAGTACCGGACAAGCAACTAATGAAAAACTGTTTTTT,CASSTGQATNEKLFF
-,-,14,TRBV9,TRBJ2-5,TGTGCCAGCAGCGGTCCTGTCGTGGAAGAGACCCAGTACTTC,CASSGPVVEETQYF
-,-,14,TRBV19,TRBJ2-5,TGTGCCAGTAACCTGGGTGGCAGCGAAGAGACCCAGTACTTC,CASNLGGSEETQYF
-,-,12,TRBV7-6,TRBJ1-1,TGTGCCAGCAGCTCACAGAACACTGAAGCTTTCTTT,CASSSQNTEAFF
-,-,14,TRBV7-3,TRBJ1-6,TGTGCCAGCAGCCTGGGACATAATAATTCACCCCTCCACTTT,CASSLGHNNSPLHF
-,TRBD1,13,TRBV2,TRBJ2-3,TGTGCCAAGTCCGGGACAGGAACAGATACGCAGTATTTT,CAKSGTGTDTQYF
-,-,15,TRBV4-1,TRBJ2-7,TGCGCCAGCAGCCAAGCGCCGGGTCTCCCTCTCGAGCAGTACTTC,CASSQAPGLPLEQYF
-,TRBD1,17,TRBV10-3,TRBJ1-1,TGTGCCATCAGTAAGGGACAGAAATCCGGCGTGGTGACTGAAGCTTTCTTT,CAISKGQKSGVVTEAFF
-,TRBD1,13,TRBV19,TRBJ2-7,TGTGCCAGTAGAGGGACAGGGGGCTACGAGCAGTACTTC,CASRGTGGYEQYF
-,-,14,TRBV30,TRBJ1-2,TGTGCCTGGAGTGTACGAAGGGGTCTACGGGGCTACACCTTC,CAWSVRRGLRGYTF
-,TRBD2,14,TRBV4-1,TRBJ2-1,TGCGCCAGCAGCCAAGTGCCTAGCGGGACCGAGCAGTTCTTC,CASSQVPSGTEQFF
-,-,12,TRBV9,TRBJ1-1,TGTGCCAGCATCGACTGGGGCACTGAAGCTTTCTTT,CASIDWGTEAFF
-,-,14,TRBV19,TRBJ1-6,TGTGCCAGCACAACCGGGAGAGATAATTCACCCCTCCACTTT,CASTTGRDNSPLHF
-,-,15,TRBV5-8,TRBJ1-4,TGTGCCAGCGGGGGGTGGAGAGCAACTAATGAAAAACTGTTTTTT,CASGGWRATNEKLFF
-,TRBD2,17,TRBV18,TRBJ2-2,TGTGCCAGCTCACCGTCCCTAGCGGGAGCGAACACCGGGGAGCTGTTTTTT,CASSPSLAGANTGELFF
few,-,19,TRBV15,TRBJ2-4,TGTGCCACCAGCAGAGAAGCAGGGGCCTCCCCGGGGCGTGGAATCGATCAGTACTTC,CATSREAGASPGRGIDQYF
-,-,15,TRBV13,TRBJ2-6,TGTGCCAGCACTCGGGGTAAGGGCGGGGCCAACGTCCTGACTTTC,CASTRGKGGANVLTF
-,TRBD1,14,TRBV6-6,TRBJ2-7,TGTGCCAGCAGCAGGACAGGGGCCTCCTACGAGCAGTACTTC,CASSRTGASYEQYF
-,-,15,TRBV4-3,TRBJ1-1,TGCGCCAGCAGCGGATGGGGGCAGTGGGGCACTGAAGCTTTCTTT,CASSGWGQWGTEAFF
once,-,18,TRBV12-5,TRBJ1-5,TGTGCTAGTGGTTTGCTACCGGGAGGGGGGGTAAGCAATCAGCCCCAGCATTTT,CASGLLPGGGVSNQPQHF
once,TRBD1,16,TRBV7-6,TRBJ2-5,TGTGCCAGCAGCATATACGGACAGGGATGGTTGCAGACCCAGTACTTC,CASSIYGQGWLQTQYF
once,TRBD1,17,TRBV4-1,TRBJ1-6,TGCGCCAGCAGCCAAGGTCCCCGGACAGGGTCAGGGTCACCCCTCCACTTT,CASSQGPRTGSGSPLHF
-,TRBD1,13,TRBV7-9,TRBJ1-2,TGTGCCAGCAGCCCTACAGGGGGCTATGGCTACACCTTC,CASSPTGGYGYTF
-,-,16,TRBV29-1,TRBJ2-3,TGCAGCGTTGAAGATCTTAGAGGATTAGGCACAGATACGCAGTATTTT,CSVEDLRGLGTDTQYF